This T cell receptor beta chain was sequenced in a study of cytomegalovirus exposure and HLA in healthy donors. From germline, CDR1 is SGHTA and CDR2 FQGTGA. The ends lost 2 bases at V and 5 bases at J; junction bases unmatched: 18. The CDR3 is made up of 19 amino acids. Researchers ran the PCR with 60 Vbeta and 13 Jbeta primers. Method: immunoSEQ multiplex PCR; TCRdb's copy keeps in-frame clones and lacks some. Of about 120,000 clones listed, around three quarters are singletons. General observations from the study: Testing in vitro showed a few CMV-associated chains specific for CMV antigens. One variant, a missense change in DCLRE1C, was linked in a later analysis to TCR beta V- and J-gene trimming.

In regard to this clone: Its cognate antigen is unknown.

The specimen sequenced was PBMCs. This clonotype was obtained from a man aged 25-45 years in good health and CMV-seropositive. The rearrangement links TRBV7-3 to TRBJ2-1, with 7 bases lining up with TRBD2. In DNA form, the CDR3 reads TGTGCCAGCAGCTTACGTAGCTATTCGCGGGGAGGGGATCACAATGAGCAGTTCTTC. Translating it yields CASSLRSYSRGGDHNEQFF.